The 29 T cell receptor beta chains given below trace back to one sample, sequenced in a study of Tregs in tolerant kidney transplant recipients (dated by TCRdb to the late 2010s). To prepare the library, the immunoSEQ multiplex PCR assay was applied. TCRdb provides this immuneACCESS table in a form limited to in-frame rearrangements. Some clones are lacking; in checked studies, under half of them reflect an unresolved V gene, and why the rest are absent is not known. In all, the sample holds approximately 90,000 clones, and over 85% of those were seen once. The ten largest clonotypes hold roughly 1.5% of the sample. Related donors were used in the transplants with nonmyeloablative bone marrow transplantation, and mixed chimerism was transient in the human trials. Sequencing used CD4+ T cells from blood (PBMCs), obtained 12 months after the transplant. Every receptor here comes from a human patient who received a combined kidney and bone marrow transplant. Following transplantation, T cells from the graft donor may be among those present.

The V gene is TRBV2, the J gene TRBJ2-4, with 8 nucleotides matching TRBD1. V was pared by 9 bases and J by 4 bases, with 11 bases of the junction left unmatched. Germline assignment: CDR1 SNHLY and CDR2 FYNNEI. The length of the CDR3 is 15 residues. The CDR3, as DNA: TGTGCCAGTATCTCGGACAGGGTGGGAAAAAACATTCAGTACTTC. Translated, it gives CASISDRVGKNIQYF.

The rearrangement uses TRBV18 and TRBJ2-1; D is ambiguous. This CDR3 comprises 14 residues. Germline V gives CDR1 KGHSH, CDR2 LQKENI. Trimming took off 2 bases at V and 3 bases at J, with 8 bases between the two ends. The CDR3 is CASSPDTYYNEQFF. In DNA, the CDR3 is TGTGCCAGCTCACCAGACACCTACTACAATGAGCAGTTCTTC.

The chain employs TRBV4-1 and TRBJ2-1; D remains ambiguous. Germline CDR1 and CDR2: MGHRA and YSYEKL. With 4 bases removed from V and 4 bases from J, the gap between germline ends came to 5 bases. The CDR3 has 12 amino acids. The CDR3 here is CASSRTYNEQFF. The CDR3 DNA sequence: TGCGCCAGCAGCCGAACTTACAATGAGCAGTTCTTC.

The chain has TRBV7-9 and TRBJ1-1; 8 bases are shared with TRBD1. The CDR3 sequence is 15 residues long. J was trimmed by 4 bases and V by 5 bases; bases with no gene match: 9. Germline lookup yields CDR1 SEHNR and CDR2 FQNEAQ (reference sequence). CDR3 in amino acids: CASSAGGTGGTEAFF. The CDR3, as DNA: TGTGCCAGCAGCGCCGGAGGAACAGGGGGCACTGAAGCTTTCTTT.

This clone was detected only once. The CDR3 DNA is TGTGCCAGCAGCTTGGGCCCCGGGGGTGGTGAGCAGTTCTTC. Translation gives CASSLGPGGGEQFF. The chain is built from TRBV5-4 and TRBJ2-1; D possibly corresponds to TRBD2 (6 bases). Trimming pared 0 bases from V and 9 bases from J, leaving 13 bases between. The CDR3 extends over 14 amino acids. CDR1 and CDR2 from the germline V gene are SGHNT and YYREEE (reference sequence).

This chain connects TRBV4-2 to TRBJ1-1; unclear D gene. Germline assignment: CDR1 LGHNA and CDR2 YNFKEQ. The CDR3 is made up of 14 amino acids. Trimming removed 1 base from V and 3 bases from J, with 9 bases in between. This CDR3 reads CASSQAQDHTEAFF. The DNA of the CDR3 is TGTGCCAGCAGCCAAGCCCAGGATCACACTGAAGCTTTCTTT.

This chain uses TRBV27 with TRBJ2-7; possibly TRBD2 for D (5 bases). The germline gives CDR1 MNHEY, CDR2 SMNVEV (reference sequence). V lost 5 bases and J lost 1, with 18 bases in between. The CDR3 contains 16 residues. The CDR3 protein is CASSPGIAGGSYEQYF. As DNA, the CDR3 is TGTGCCAGCAGTCCCGGGATAGCCGGAGGTTCCTACGAGCAGTACTTC.

The chain couples TRBV10-3 to TRBJ1-2; TRBD1 agrees at 8 bases. The V gene end was trimmed by 0 bases and the J gene end by 2 bases; junction bases not matched to a gene: 5. Germline assignment: CDR1 ENHRY and CDR2 SYGVKD. The CDR3 is 16 residues long. This CDR3 is CAISESSRQGNYGYTF. The CDR3 nucleotides read TGTGCCATCAGTGAGTCTAGCAGACAGGGGAACTATGGCTACACCTTC.

CDR3 in amino acids: CASSIDGLLNYEQYF. The CDR3 DNA follows: TGTGCCAGCAGCATCGACGGACTTCTAAACTACGAGCAGTACTTC. The chain carries TRBV7-3 and TRBJ2-7, with D perhaps TRBD2 (5 bases). CDR3 size: 15 residues. The germline gives CDR1 SGHTA, CDR2 FQGTGA. The V and J ends lost 5 bases and 3 bases respectively, with 17 bases between them.

The chain couples TRBV7-2 to TRBJ1-2; 12 nucleotides agree with TRBD1. Germline CDR1 is SGHTA and CDR2 is FQGNSA. The CDR3 contains 18 residues. The V segment lost 5 bases and the J segment 7 bases; nucleotides outside the gene matches: 17. The CDR3 protein is CASSPQKGGQGATGGYTF. The CDR3 nucleotides are TGTGCCAGCAGCCCGCAAAAGGGGGGACAGGGGGCCACCGGTGGCTACACCTTC.

Turning to this clone: A read error may produce the germline difference seen at one junction end. This chain joins TRBV7-8 and TRBJ2-2, with TRBD2 matching over 9 bases. The CDR3 has 15 amino acids. CDR1 and CDR2 from the germline V gene are SGHVS and FQNEAQ. Written as DNA, the CDR3 is TGTGCCAGCAGCACTAGCGGGCTTAACACCGGGGAGCTGCTTTTT. Encoded protein: CASSTSGLNTGELLF.

This clone is classed as medium-sized (0.01 to 0.1%). V gene TRBV14 combines with J gene TRBJ2-2, with 12 bases aligning to TRBD2. The CDR3 has 16 residues. V shed 2 bases and J 4 bases; nucleotides not matched to a gene: 2. The germline gives CDR1 SGHDN, CDR2 FVKESK. CDR3 sequence reads: CASSQRTSGATGELFF. CDR3 coding DNA: TGTGCCAGCAGCCAACGGACTAGCGGGGCCACCGGGGAGCTGTTTTTT.

This sequence joins TRBV9 and TRBJ2-1; 7 positions agree with TRBD2. Germline lookup yields CDR1 SGDLS and CDR2 YYNGEE. This CDR3 comprises 15 residues. The ends lost 0 bases at V and 5 bases at J; junction bases unmatched: 5. CDR3 in DNA: TGTGCCAGCAGCGTAGCGGGAGGCGCTAACAATGAGCAGTTCTTC. It is translated as CASSVAGGANNEQFF.

The chain combines TRBV7-2 with TRBJ1-3; 10 nucleotides match TRBD1. The V segment lost 0 bases and the J segment 2 bases; nucleotides outside the gene matches: 4. Germline CDR1 and CDR2: SGHTA and FQGNSA. The CDR3 length is 17 residues. CDR3 coding DNA: TGTGCCAGCAGCTTAGCAGCCGGGACAGGGGCTGGAAACACCATATATTTT. Translating gives CASSLAAGTGAGNTIYF.

The V gene is TRBV19, the J gene TRBJ1-1, with D possibly being TRBD1 (6 bases). Germline CDR1 and CDR2: LNHDA and SQIVND (reference sequence). The CDR3 spans 12 residues. Trimming took off 10 bases at V and 5 bases at J, with 14 bases between the two ends. CDR3: CATGGVETEAFF. CDR3 coding DNA: TGTGCCACGGGGGGCGTGGAGACTGAAGCTTTCTTT. Supplemented by reference TRBV19 and TRBJ1-1, the full variable domain reads DGGITQSPKYLFRKEGQNVTLSCEQNLNHDAMYWYRQDPGQGLRLIYYSQIVNDFQKGDIAEGYSVSREKKESFPLTVTSAQKNPTAFYLCATGGVETEAFFGQGTRLTVV.

The genes are TRBV5-1 and TRBJ2-3; 7 nucleotides line up with TRBD2. The CDR3 consists of 16 residues. Germline lookup yields CDR1 SGHRS and CDR2 YFSETQ. V lost 5 bases, J lost 0 bases, and 9 bases stayed unmatched. CDR3 region: CASRHGGYSSTDTQYF. The CDR3 DNA is TGCGCCAGCAGACACGGGGGGTACTCTAGCACAGATACGCAGTATTTT.

The rearrangement links TRBV19 to TRBJ2-7; a weak D match, TRBD1 (5 bases). From germline, CDR1 is LNHDA and CDR2 SQIVND (reference sequence). The V gene lost 3 bases and the J gene lost 2 bases, with 11 bases spanning the gap. This CDR3 region has 14 residues. The CDR3: CASSMRQGTYEQYF. CDR3 DNA: TGTGCCAGTAGTATGAGGCAGGGAACCTACGAGCAGTACTTC.

CDR3 nucleotide sequence: TGCGCCAGCAGCTTCCTGACAGGGCCCTCCTACGAGCAGTACTTC. This sequence encodes CASSFLTGPSYEQYF. The rearrangement joins TRBV5-1 to TRBJ2-7; 7 positions match TRBD1. CDR1 is SGHRS and CDR2 is YFSETQ in the germline V gene. Trimming cost V 2 bases and J 0 bases; bases outside gene matches: 5. There are 15 residues in the CDR3.

The J gene is TRBJ2-5, the V gene TRBV12-5; D gene ambiguous. This CDR3 is built from 12 residues. Between the trimmed V and J ends, which lost 5 bases and 5 bases, there was a span of 9 bases. Germline V gene lookup returns CDR1 LGHNT and CDR2 FRNRAP. The CDR3 nucleotides read TGTGCTAGTGGTCCGCGAGTGGAGACCCAGTACTTC. It yields the protein CASGPRVETQYF.

The chain uses TRBV5-1 and TRBJ2-5; 12 positions match TRBD2. TRBJ2-7 explains the end of the DNA better; the J call may be wrong. The germline V gene has CDR1 SGHRS and CDR2 YFSETQ. The CDR3 loop spans 16 amino acids. CDR3 bases: TGCGCCAGCAGCTTCCCTAGCGGGAGGGTCCCCTACGAGCAGTACTTC. Residues: CASSFPSGRVPYEQYF.

This clone has a single count. V is TRBV5-4 and J is TRBJ2-1; a possible D gene is TRBD2 (6 bases). Trimming stripped 6 bases from V and 1 base from J, with 8 bases between. The CDR3 has 13 amino acids. CDR1 is SGHNT and CDR2 is YYREEE in the germline V gene (reference sequence). CDR3 coding DNA: TGTGCCAGCAACGCGGGGTCCTACAATGAGCAGTTCTTC. Translation gives CASNAGSYNEQFF.

The chain combines TRBV30 with TRBJ2-2; tentatively, D is TRBD2 (6 bases). The V gene lost 1 base and the J gene lost 0 bases, with 6 bases spanning the gap. Germline V lookup: CDR1 GTSNPN, CDR2 SVGIG (reference sequence). CDR3 length equals 14 residues. CDR3: CAWSGLANTGELFF. In nucleotides, the CDR3 is TGTGCCTGGAGTGGACTAGCGAACACCGGGGAGCTGTTTTTT.

This chain links TRBV5-4 with TRBJ2-7; 7 bases are a match to TRBD1. CDR3 length: 14 amino acids. Germline CDR1 is SGHNT and CDR2 is YYREEE (reference sequence). V trimming: 4 bases; J trimming: 3 bases; junction bases outside the gene matches: 7. The CDR3 DNA follows: TGTGCCAGCAGCCCGGGACAGCGTTACTACGAGCAGTACTTC. Translation gives CASSPGQRYYEQYF.

This sequence joins TRBV4-2 and TRBJ2-7; the match to TRBD2 covers 8 bases. The junction had 6 bases not matched to a gene; V was cut back by 3 bases and J by 5 bases. CDR3 length equals 14 residues. From germline, CDR1 is LGHNA and CDR2 YNFKEQ. The CDR3 DNA sequence: TGTGCCAGCAGCCATCCCGGGACTAGGGACGAGCAGTACTTC. It encodes CASSHPGTRDEQYF.

CDR3 sequence: CASFPGQGRDQPQHF. The CDR3 DNA reads TGTGCCAGCTTCCCCGGACAGGGTAGGGATCAGCCCCAGCATTTT. The rearrangement uses TRBV19 and TRBJ1-5; TRBD1 aligns across 8 bases. The CDR3 runs to 15 residues. Per the germline V gene, CDR1 is LNHDA and CDR2 is SQIVND (reference sequence). Trimming at V came to 9 bases and at J to 5 bases, leaving 12 bases not matched to a gene.

J is TRBJ1-2 and V is TRBV5-1; D gene uncertain. Looked up from germline, CDR1 is SGHRS and CDR2 is YFSETQ. There are 15 residues in the CDR3. With 1 base removed from V and 1 base from J, the gap between germline ends came to 11 bases. CDR3: CASSLMQSVNYGYTF. DNA of the CDR3: TGCGCCAGCAGCTTGATGCAGTCTGTTAACTATGGCTACACCTTC. The full variable domain, rest sourced from reference TRBV5-1 and TRBJ1-2, is KAGVTQTPRYLIKTRGQQVTLSCSPISGHRSVSWYQQTPGQGLQFLFEYFSETQRNKGNFPGRFSGRQFSNSRSEMNVSTLELGDSALYLCASSLMQSVNYGYTFGSGTRLTVV.

CDR3 loop: CASKGAWLTDTQYF. As DNA, the CDR3 is TGTGCCAGCAAGGGAGCCTGGCTCACAGATACGCAGTATTTT. This sequence joins TRBV6-6 and TRBJ2-3; D possibly corresponds to TRBD2 (5 bases). V lost 7 bases and J lost 2, with 13 bases in between. CDR1 and CDR2 (germline): MNHNY, SVGAGI (reference sequence). The CDR3 sequence is 14 residues long.

The V and J genes are TRBV29-1 and TRBJ2-7; weak D call: TRBD1 (6 bases). The V end lost 5 bases, the J end lost 6 bases, and 14 bases lay between the germline ends. Per germline, CDR1 SQVTM and CDR2 ANQGSEA. This CDR3 has 12 amino acids. The CDR3 here is CSVRRQVGEQYF. The CDR3 DNA reads TGCAGCGTTCGGCGACAGGTGGGCGAGCAGTACTTC.

This CDR3 reads CASSARDRQYNEQFF. Here the CDR3 DNA reads TGTGCCAGCAGCGCCCGGGACAGGCAATACAATGAGCAGTTCTTC. The gene calls are TRBV9 and TRBJ2-1; 8 bases map to TRBD1. CDR3 length equals 15 residues. V was pared by 3 bases and J by 4 bases, with 6 bases of the junction left unmatched. Germline assignment: CDR1 SGDLS and CDR2 YYNGEE.